This T cell receptor beta chain came from a study of blood T cell repertoires in COVID-19. Across the whole study: Samples came from the United States, Italy and Spain, spanning acute and convalescent COVID-19. Sources were T cells, B-cell-depleted T cells, or PBMCs; the material itself was cDNA or gDNA.

The CDR3 extends over 14 amino acids. Trimming removed 1 base from V and 7 bases from J, with 13 bases in between. CDR1 is SEHNR, CDR2 FQNEAQ, per germline (reference sequence). Patients from Seattle were sampled longitudinally, starting during active infection. Methods used by the authors: Reference gene primers were amplified, and this amplification served to estimate nucleated cell counts. Clones were read by immunoSEQ multiplex PCR, and TCRdb kept only the in-frame ones, dropping some. V, J and clone size reflect that table, while D and trimming were determined from the DNA. The sample has fewer than 300,000 clones, about 90% seen once; the top ten hold roughly 6.3%.

Sample: peripheral blood. This chain links TRBV7-9 with TRBJ1-2; tentatively, D is TRBD1 (5 bases). The TCR sequence derives from a woman in her 50s with COVID-19, enrolled during active disease. The CDR3 here is CASSLDRGYGGYTF. CDR3 nucleotide sequence: TGTGCCAGCAGCTTAGATCGGGGGTATGGTGGCTACACCTTC. The whole variable domain, remainder taken from reference TRBV7-9 and TRBJ1-2, is DTGVSQNPRHKITKRGQNVTFRCDPISEHNRLYWYRQTLGQGPEFLTYFQNEAQLEKSRLLSDRFSAERPKGSFSTLEIQRTEQGDSAMYLCASSLDRGYGGYTFGSGTRLTVV.